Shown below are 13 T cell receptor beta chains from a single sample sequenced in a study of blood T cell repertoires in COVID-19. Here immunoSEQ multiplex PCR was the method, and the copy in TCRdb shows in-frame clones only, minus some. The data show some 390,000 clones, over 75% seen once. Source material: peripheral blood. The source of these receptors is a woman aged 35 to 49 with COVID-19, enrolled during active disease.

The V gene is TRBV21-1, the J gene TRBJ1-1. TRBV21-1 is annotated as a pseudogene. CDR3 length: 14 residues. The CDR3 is CASSKPRTGNEAFF. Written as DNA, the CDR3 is TGTGCCAGCAGCAAACCGAGGACCGGGAATGAAGCTTTCTTT.

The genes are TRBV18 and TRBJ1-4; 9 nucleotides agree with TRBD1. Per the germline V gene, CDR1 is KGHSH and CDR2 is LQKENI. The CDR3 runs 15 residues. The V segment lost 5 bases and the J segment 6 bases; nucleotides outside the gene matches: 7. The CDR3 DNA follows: TGTGCCAGCTCAAAACAGGGGGCTCGTGATGAAAAACTGTTTTTT. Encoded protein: CASSKQGARDEKLFF.

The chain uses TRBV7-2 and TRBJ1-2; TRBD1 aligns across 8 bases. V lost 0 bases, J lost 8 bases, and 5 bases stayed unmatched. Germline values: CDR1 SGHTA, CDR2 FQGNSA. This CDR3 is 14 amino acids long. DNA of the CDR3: TGTGCCAGCAGCTTAGCACAGGGGGGCATCGGCTACACCTTC. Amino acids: CASSLAQGGIGYTF.

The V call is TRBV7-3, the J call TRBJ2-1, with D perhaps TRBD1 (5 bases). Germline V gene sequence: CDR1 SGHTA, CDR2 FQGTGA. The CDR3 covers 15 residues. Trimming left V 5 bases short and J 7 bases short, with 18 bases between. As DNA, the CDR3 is TGTGCCAGCAGCCGTCCCGAGGCCAACAGGAATGAGCAGTTCTTC. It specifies CASSRPEANRNEQFF.

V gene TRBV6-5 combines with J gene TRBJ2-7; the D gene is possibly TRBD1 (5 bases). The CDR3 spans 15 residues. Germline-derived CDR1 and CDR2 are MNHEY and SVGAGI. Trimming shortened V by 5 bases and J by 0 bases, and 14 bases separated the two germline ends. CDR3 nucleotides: TGTGCCAGCAGTCCCTTAGGCAGGGCCTCCTACGAGCAGTACTTC. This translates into CASSPLGRASYEQYF.

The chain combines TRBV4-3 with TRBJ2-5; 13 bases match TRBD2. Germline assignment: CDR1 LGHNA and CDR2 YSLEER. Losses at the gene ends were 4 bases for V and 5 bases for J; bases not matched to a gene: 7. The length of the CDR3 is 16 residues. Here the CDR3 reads CASSRRLAGGMETQYF. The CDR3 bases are TGCGCCAGCAGCCGCAGACTAGCGGGAGGTATGGAGACCCAGTACTTC.

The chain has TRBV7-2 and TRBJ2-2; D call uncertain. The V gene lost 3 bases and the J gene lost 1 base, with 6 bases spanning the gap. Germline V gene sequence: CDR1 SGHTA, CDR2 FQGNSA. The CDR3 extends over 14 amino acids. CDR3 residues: CASSFVRNTGELFF. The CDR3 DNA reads TGTGCCAGCAGCTTCGTCCGGAACACCGGGGAGCTGTTTTTT.

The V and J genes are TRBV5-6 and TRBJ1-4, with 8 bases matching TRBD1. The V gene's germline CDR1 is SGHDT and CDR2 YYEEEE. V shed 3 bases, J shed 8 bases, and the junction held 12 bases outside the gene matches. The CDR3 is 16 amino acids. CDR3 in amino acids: CASSSTAGTGREKLFF. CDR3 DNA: TGTGCCAGCAGCTCTACTGCAGGGACAGGTCGAGAAAAACTGTTTTTT.

This CDR3 reads CASKRGNGYTF. The CDR3 nucleotides are TGTGCCAGCAAAAGGGGGAACGGCTACACCTTC. The chain has TRBV27 and TRBJ1-2, with D possibly TRBD1 on 6 matching bases. V was trimmed by 7 bases and J by 8 bases, leaving 11 bases between them. The CDR3 is 11 residues long. CDR1 and CDR2 (germline): MNHEY, SMNVEV (reference sequence).

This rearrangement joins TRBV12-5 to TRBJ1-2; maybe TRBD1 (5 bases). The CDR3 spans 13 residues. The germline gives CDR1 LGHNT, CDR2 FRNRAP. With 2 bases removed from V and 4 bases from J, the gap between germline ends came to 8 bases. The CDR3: CASGLTGVYGYTF. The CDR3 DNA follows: TGTGCTAGTGGTTTGACAGGTGTCTATGGCTACACCTTC. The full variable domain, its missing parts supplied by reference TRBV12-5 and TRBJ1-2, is DARVTQTPRHKVTEMGQEVTMRCQPILGHNTVFWYRQTMMQGLELLAYFRNRAPLDDSGMPKDRFSAEMPDATLATLKIQPSEPRDSAVYFCASGLTGVYGYTFGSGTRLTVV.

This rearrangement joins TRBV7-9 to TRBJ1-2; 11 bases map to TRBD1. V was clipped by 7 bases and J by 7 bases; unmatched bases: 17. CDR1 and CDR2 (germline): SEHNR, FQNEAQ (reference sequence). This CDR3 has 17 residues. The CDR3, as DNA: TGTGCCAGCATCCCCCCGGACAGGGGGCATAGAGCGATTGGCTACACCTTC. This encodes CASIPPDRGHRAIGYTF.

The CDR3, as DNA: TGTGCCGTACCTAGCGGGAGGAGTAATGAGCAGTTCTTC. This translates into CAVPSGRSNEQFF. V is TRBV28 and J is TRBJ2-1, with TRBD2 matching 11 bases. The germline CDR1 and CDR2 sequences are MDHEN and SYDVKM. CDR3 size: 13 residues. The V and J ends lost 11 bases and 7 bases, in that order; junction bases with no gene match: 7.

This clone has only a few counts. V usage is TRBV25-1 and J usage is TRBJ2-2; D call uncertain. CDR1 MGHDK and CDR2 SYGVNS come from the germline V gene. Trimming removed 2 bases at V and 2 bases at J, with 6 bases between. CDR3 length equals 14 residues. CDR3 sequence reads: CASSENFNTGELFF. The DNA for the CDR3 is TGTGCCAGCAGTGAAAACTTCAACACCGGGGAGCTGTTTTTT.